These 24 T cell receptor beta chains share one sample of origin, sequenced in a study of blood T cell repertoires in COVID-19. Generated by immunoSEQ multiplex PCR, the TCRdb table keeps only in-frame clones and is missing some. The repertoire holds 350,000 or so clones, with 65% to 90% as singletons. Specimen: PBMCs or T cells enriched from blood (not recorded which). The receptors originated from a woman between 40 and 55 years old with acute COVID-19.

This chain connects TRBV13 to TRBJ2-1, with 11 positions matching TRBD1. V was clipped by 4 bases and J by 4 bases; unmatched bases: 9. CDR1 is PRHDT and CDR2 is FYEKMQ in the germline V gene (reference sequence). This CDR3 spans 17 amino acids. CDR3 coding DNA: TGTGCCAGCAGCTCGGACAGGGGGCCGGGTGGGTACAATGAGCAGTTCTTC. This codes for CASSSDRGPGGYNEQFF.

This clone showed up just a few times. This chain connects TRBV6-2 or TRBV6-3 to TRBJ1-1; D is undetermined. The CDR3 spans 13 residues. Germline CDR1 is MNHEY and CDR2 is SVGEGT. V was clipped by 5 bases and J by 3 bases, with 10 bases between them. CDR3 DNA: TGTGCCAGCAGTCCCGAGTCTTACACTGAAGCTTTCTTT. Its translation: CASSPESYTEAFF.

The chain combines TRBV7-2 with TRBJ2-7, with D maybe TRBD1 (5 bases). CDR3 size: 16 residues. The germline V gene has CDR1 SGHTA and CDR2 FQGNSA. V dropped 1 base and J dropped 6 bases, with 19 bases sitting between them. The DNA of the CDR3 is TGTGCCAGCAGCTTAGATAGGGCAGGGCAGGCGAGCGAGCAGTACTTC. The encoded protein is CASSLDRAGQASEQYF.

This chain uses TRBV24-1 with TRBJ1-5, with D possibly matching TRBD1 (5 bases). Germline lookup yields CDR1 KGHDR and CDR2 SFDVKD. V was pared by 5 bases and J by 7 bases, with 11 bases between. The CDR3 has 13 residues. The CDR3 bases are TGTGCCACCAGTGGAAGGGGATCCCAGCCCCAGCATTTT. This gives the protein CATSGRGSQPQHF.

The V call is TRBV28, the J call TRBJ1-5, with TRBD1 matching over 8 bases. The CDR3 runs to 12 residues. V shed 11 bases and J 4 bases; nucleotides not matched to a gene: 4. CDR1 and CDR2 from the germline V gene are MDHEN and SYDVKM. The CDR3, as DNA: TGTGCCTTACGGACAGGGAATCAGCCCCAGCATTTT. Amino acid sequence: CALRTGNQPQHF. Using reference TRBV28 and TRBJ1-5 for the parts outside the CDR3, the full variable domain is DVKVTQSSRYLVKRTGEKVFLECVQDMDHENMFWYRQDPGLGLRLIYFSYDVKMKEKGDIPEGYSVSREKKERFSLILESASTNQTSMYLCALRTGNQPQHFGDGTRLSIL.

V is TRBV27 and J is TRBJ2-4; 7 nucleotides agree with TRBD2. Germline V gives CDR1 MNHEY, CDR2 SMNVEV (reference sequence). V shed 2 bases and J 0 bases; nucleotides not matched to a gene: 13. CDR3 length equals 19 residues. This chain's CDR3 is CASSLRASGRLIAKNIQYF. CDR3 in DNA: TGTGCCAGCAGTTTACGAGCTAGCGGTCGCTTAATAGCCAAAAACATTCAGTACTTC.

The DNA of the CDR3 is TGTGCCAGCAGCTTGAGTCCGTCACCTAACTACGAGCAGTACTTC. Translated: CASSLSPSPNYEQYF. J is TRBJ2-7 and V is TRBV5-5; no clear D. The V gene lost 1 base and the J gene lost 3 bases, with 14 bases spanning the gap. CDR3 length: 15 residues. The germline V gene encodes CDR1 SGHKS and CDR2 YYEKEE (reference sequence).

The V call is TRBV5-6, the J call TRBJ2-1, with 8 nucleotides matching TRBD1. CDR1 is SGHDT, CDR2 YYEEEE, per germline. CDR3 length equals 15 residues. The V and J ends lost 3 bases and 0 bases, in that order; junction bases with no gene match: 2. This CDR3 is CASSWTGSSYNEQFF. CDR3 sequence (DNA): TGTGCCAGCAGCTGGACAGGGAGCTCCTACAATGAGCAGTTCTTC.

The V gene is TRBV7-3, the J gene TRBJ2-5, with D uncertain. Trimming left V 4 bases short and J 3 bases short, with 9 bases between. The germline V gene encodes CDR1 SGHTA and CDR2 FQGTGA. The CDR3 covers 13 residues. CDR3 loop: CASSSVDKETQYF. CDR3 coding DNA: TGTGCCAGCAGCTCGGTAGATAAAGAGACCCAGTACTTC.

The chain couples TRBV4-1 to TRBJ1-3; no clear D gene. CDR3 length equals 17 residues. V lost 0 bases, J lost 1 base, and 13 bases lay in between. Germline values: CDR1 MGHRA, CDR2 YSYEKL. This CDR3 reads CASSQDKSRGSGNTIYF. DNA of the CDR3: TGCGCCAGCAGCCAAGATAAGAGCCGGGGTTCTGGAAACACCATATATTTT.

Concerning this clone: The same CDR3 can be traced to other DNA sequences in this sample. The genes are TRBV4-1 and TRBJ2-7; 8 bases line up with TRBD1. The CDR3 is made up of 15 amino acids. The trim removed 0 bases at V and 5 bases at J, leaving 6 bases unmatched. CDR1 MGHRA and CDR2 YSYEKL come from the germline V gene. The CDR3 bases are TGCGCCAGCAGCCAAGATCCCCAGGGGGCCGACGAGCAGTACTTC. Residues: CASSQDPQGADEQYF.

This clone has a single count. This chain uses TRBV24-1 with TRBJ1-2; 7 positions match TRBD1. CDR1 is KGHDR and CDR2 is SFDVKD in the germline V gene. The CDR3 extends over 14 amino acids. Germline trimming cut 4 bases from V and 2 bases from J; bases unmatched to any gene: 3. CDR3 nucleotide sequence: TGTGCCACCAGTGACGCGACAGGGAACTATGGCTACACCTTC. As protein: CATSDATGNYGYTF.

This chain connects TRBV5-8 to TRBJ1-2; perhaps TRBD1 as D (6 bases). Germline V gene sequence: CDR1 SGHTS, CDR2 YDEGEE. Trimming cost V 0 bases and J 4 bases, with 13 bases left between them. The CDR3 extends over 15 amino acids. CDR3 protein: CASSLVDRGTYGYTF. The DNA for the CDR3 is TGTGCCAGCAGCTTGGTGGACAGAGGAACCTATGGCTACACCTTC.

This clone occurred once. The chain's CDR3 is CASMTGSGGNTIYF. The CDR3 region has the DNA TGTGCCAGCATGACAGGGTCAGGAGGAAACACCATATATTTT. This chain uses TRBV3-1 (or the pseudogene TRBV3-2) with TRBJ1-3, with 7 bases aligning to TRBD1. Germline values: CDR1 LGHDT, CDR2 YNNKEL (reference sequence). V gave up 7 bases and J gave up 4 bases; unmatched junction bases: 7. The CDR3 contains 14 residues.

The chain combines TRBV15 with TRBJ1-1; D remains ambiguous. CDR1 is LNHNV and CDR2 is YYDKDF in the germline V gene (reference sequence). Trimming shortened V by 0 bases and J by 6 bases, and 8 bases separated the two germline ends. The CDR3 has 13 amino acids. The CDR3 is CATSRDRLAEAFF. CDR3 nucleotides: TGTGCCACCAGCAGAGACCGACTGGCTGAAGCTTTCTTT.

The rearrangement uses TRBV5-1 and TRBJ1-1; maybe TRBD1 (5 bases). Germline values: CDR1 SGHRS, CDR2 YFSETQ. CDR3 length: 13 residues. V lost 1 base and J lost 5, with 9 bases in between. CDR3 sequence: CASSLQGSTEAFF. The CDR3 bases are TGCGCCAGCAGCTTGCAGGGTTCGACTGAAGCTTTCTTT.

The rearrangement links TRBV6-5 to TRBJ2-7; weak D call: TRBD2 (6 bases). The CDR3 runs to 15 residues. The V gene lost 6 bases and the J gene lost 2 bases, with 17 bases spanning the gap. From germline, CDR1 is MNHEY and CDR2 SVGAGI. The CDR3 sequence is CASSRGDLDAYEQYF. As DNA, the CDR3 is TGTGCCAGCAGCCGCGGGGACTTGGACGCCTACGAGCAGTACTTC.

The chain employs TRBV19 and TRBJ1-4; 8 bases line up with TRBD1. The CDR3 extends over 13 amino acids. The germline V gene has CDR1 LNHDA and CDR2 SQIVND (reference sequence). The ends lost 6 bases at V and 7 bases at J; junction bases unmatched: 4. The CDR3 DNA reads as TGTGCCAGTAGCGACAGGGGAGGTGAAAAACTGTTTTTT. Protein sequence: CASSDRGGEKLFF.

The gene calls are TRBV5-5 and TRBJ2-2; 9 nucleotides line up with TRBD1. Germline assignment: CDR1 SGHKS and CDR2 YYEKEE (reference sequence). V was pared by 4 bases and J by 5 bases, with 6 bases of the junction left unmatched. The CDR3 runs 15 residues. The CDR3 coding sequence is TGTGCCAGCAGCACGGGGACAGGGAGGACCGGGGAGCTGTTTTTT. It codes for CASSTGTGRTGELFF.

This clone was observed once. The rearrangement links TRBV5-1 to TRBJ1-4; D perhaps matches TRBD1 (6 bases). The germline V gene has CDR1 SGHRS and CDR2 YFSETQ. The CDR3 length is 15 residues. Trimming left V 4 bases short and J 5 bases short, with 15 bases between. The CDR3 protein is CASSKGVQGNEKLFF. In nucleotides, the CDR3 is TGCGCCAGCAGCAAGGGGGTCCAGGGGAATGAAAAACTGTTTTTT.

The chain has TRBV5-1 and TRBJ1-6; possibly TRBD1 for D (6 bases). This CDR3 has 16 residues. Trimming took 8 bases from V and 9 from J, leaving 24 bases between them. Germline V CDR1 and CDR2: SGHRS, YFSETQ. CDR3 loop: CASGEGPGQRSSPLHF. Here the CDR3 DNA reads TGCGCCAGTGGAGAGGGCCCGGGACAACGAAGTTCACCCCTCCACTTT.

V usage is TRBV19 and J usage is TRBJ2-3; D uncertain. CDR1 is LNHDA, CDR2 SQIVND, per germline (reference sequence). The V and J ends lost 1 base and 0 bases respectively, with 8 bases between them. The CDR3 extends over 15 amino acids. The CDR3 nucleotides are TGTGCCAGTAGTATAGTTTCTCTAAGCACAGATACGCAGTATTTT. This sequence encodes CASSIVSLSTDTQYF.

This chain links TRBV7-2 with TRBJ1-4, with D perhaps TRBD1 (6 bases). The germline V and J ends were trimmed by 5 bases and 7 bases, with 17 bases remaining between them. Germline CDR1 is SGHTA and CDR2 is FQGNSA. The CDR3 spans 15 residues. CDR3 sequence (DNA): TGTGCCAGCAGCCGTAACAGGGCGGCGGGTGAAAAACTGTTTTTT. It encodes CASSRNRAAGEKLFF.

The chain couples TRBV4-1 to TRBJ2-5, with 9 bases matching TRBD2. V trimming: 4 bases; J trimming: 2 bases; junction bases outside the gene matches: 8. The CDR3 covers 16 residues. In germline, CDR1 is MGHRA, CDR2 YSYEKL. The CDR3 loop reads CASSPGVAGAQETQYF. The CDR3 DNA reads TGCGCCAGCAGCCCTGGGGTAGCGGGAGCACAAGAGACCCAGTACTTC.